This T cell receptor beta chain emerged from a study of cytomegalovirus exposure and HLA in healthy donors. Regarding the study as a whole: TCR beta V segments were, for the most part, productive about 87% or about 30% of the time in an earlier analysis. A later analysis, which compared TCR beta chains of equal frequency, found the HLA-associated ones more clonally expanded. No immune exposure information besides CMV serostatus was available. Cytomegalovirus-associated TCR beta chains were listed, numbering more than 150.

As regards this clone: Its antigen is unidentified.

The ends lost 7 bases at V and 4 bases at J; junction bases unmatched: 6. Germline loops: CDR1 SGHTA, CDR2 FQGNSA. There are 14 residues in the CDR3. PCR amplification relied on 60 Vbeta primers (plus 13 Jbeta primers). Sequenced by immunoSEQ multiplex PCR; TCRdb stores in-frame clones only, minus some. The profile covers approximately 67,000 clones, with over 75% appearing a single time and 9% to 14% taken by the ten largest. This rearrangement joins TRBV7-2 to TRBJ1-2; 10 nucleotides agree with TRBD1. This sequence originates from a woman aged 30 to 39 in good health and CMV-seropositive. Sequencing used PBMCs. DNA for the CDR3: TGTGCCAGCACCGGACAGGGGGGAATCTATGGCTACACCTTC. Encoded protein: CASTGQGGIYGYTF.